A selection of T cell receptor beta chains follows, all from one sample in a study of early T cells in non-severe SARS-CoV-2 infection. One entry per CDR3 protein, called by TCRdb with MiXCR from the 5' RACE reads. The sample yields tens of thousands of distinct CDR3 sequences, under 15% seen once. Sample: whole blood, taken at baseline. Receptors were obtained from an adult who was a healthcare worker with PCR-confirmed SARS-CoV-2 infection or an uninfected control (not recorded which). The CDR3 runs from the conserved cysteine through the conserved F or W. The D gene is left open where the match is weak. The size field is filled for only some rows; it gives once, few, many or a size class.

v_gene: TRBV7-9
j_gene: TRBJ2-2
len: 12
abundance: NA
d_gene: NA
CDR3nt: TGTGCCAGCAGCCCAGACACCGGGGAGCTGTTTTTT
CDR3aa: CASSPDTGELFF

v_gene: TRBV6-6
j_gene: TRBJ2-3
len: 17
abundance: few
d_gene: NA
CDR3nt: TGTGCCAGCAGTTACGCGTCTCGGGGATCAGTCACAGATACGCAGTATTTT
CDR3aa: CASSYASRGSVTDTQYF

v_gene: TRBV6-5
j_gene: TRBJ1-2
len: 13
abundance: NA
d_gene: NA
CDR3nt: TGTGCCAGCGGAGATGGACAGCTTTATGGCTACACCTTC
CDR3aa: CASGDGQLYGYTF

v_gene: TRBV2
j_gene: TRBJ2-3
len: 14
abundance: many
d_gene: TRBD2
CDR3nt: TGTGCCAGCAGACGTAGCGGGCTCCCAGATACGCAGTATTTT
CDR3aa: CASRRSGLPDTQYF

v_gene: TRBV11-2
j_gene: TRBJ2-7
len: 15
abundance: NA
d_gene: NA
CDR3nt: TGTGCCAGCAGCTCCCACTCCGGGACAATGGGCGAGCAGTACTTC
CDR3aa: CASSSHSGTMGEQYF

v_gene: TRBV7-9
j_gene: TRBJ2-3
len: 15
abundance: NA
d_gene: TRBD1
CDR3nt: TGTGCCAGCAGCCCACAGGGGGCGATCACAGATACGCAGTATTTT
CDR3aa: CASSPQGAITDTQYF

v_gene: TRBV20-1
j_gene: TRBJ2-5
len: 14
abundance: NA
d_gene: NA
CDR3nt: TGCAGTGCTGGCGAGACAGGTCTCCAAGAGACCCAGTACTTC
CDR3aa: CSAGETGLQETQYF

v_gene: TRBV12-3/TRBV12-4
j_gene: TRBJ1-1
len: 14
abundance: many
d_gene: NA
CDR3nt: TGTGCCAGCAGTTTGGGGGGCTTCAACACTGAAGCTTTCTTT
CDR3aa: CASSLGGFNTEAFF

v_gene: TRBV7-3
j_gene: TRBJ2-5
len: 14
abundance: NA
d_gene: NA
CDR3nt: TGTGCCAGCAGCTTATACGGCAGCCAAGAGACCCAGTACTTC
CDR3aa: CASSLYGSQETQYF

v_gene: TRBV4-1
j_gene: TRBJ2-7
len: 14
abundance: few
d_gene: NA
CDR3nt: TGCGCCAGCAGCCAAGAGACAGGTACCTACGAGCAGTACTTC
CDR3aa: CASSQETGTYEQYF

v_gene: TRBV6-2/TRBV6-3
j_gene: TRBJ2-4
len: 15
abundance: few
d_gene: NA
CDR3nt: TGTGCCTCAAACAGGGAAGGTCTAGCCAAAAACATTCAGTACTTC
CDR3aa: CASNREGLAKNIQYF

v_gene: TRBV29-1
j_gene: TRBJ2-7
len: 13
abundance: NA
d_gene: NA
CDR3nt: TGCAGCGTTGGGGAGGGGGCGCGAAACGAGCAGTACTTC
CDR3aa: CSVGEGARNEQYF

v_gene: TRBV29-1
j_gene: TRBJ1-2
len: 11
abundance: NA
d_gene: NA
CDR3nt: TGCAGCGTTGTAGCGGGGGATGGCTACACCTTC
CDR3aa: CSVVAGDGYTF

v_gene: TRBV13
j_gene: TRBJ2-3
len: 18
abundance: few
d_gene: TRBD2
CDR3nt: TGTGCCAGCAGCTTCCGGACTAGCGGGGGGGTACGTCCAGATACGCAGTATTTT
CDR3aa: CASSFRTSGGVRPDTQYF

v_gene: TRBV2
j_gene: TRBJ1-5
len: 14
abundance: few
d_gene: TRBD1
CDR3nt: TGTGCCAGCAGTGATTTGGGACAGTATCAGCCCCAGCATTTT
CDR3aa: CASSDLGQYQPQHF

v_gene: TRBV10-2
j_gene: TRBJ2-7
len: 16
abundance: NA
d_gene: NA
CDR3nt: TGCGCCAGCAGTGAGGTCACGCAAGGTCCCAGCTACGAGCAGTACTTC
CDR3aa: CASSEVTQGPSYEQYF

v_gene: TRBV5-4
j_gene: TRBJ2-3
len: 14
abundance: many
d_gene: NA
CDR3nt: TGTGCCAGCAGCTCCCAGGAGGCGACAGATACGCAGTATTTT
CDR3aa: CASSSQEATDTQYF

v_gene: TRBV18
j_gene: TRBJ2-7
len: 15
abundance: many
d_gene: NA
CDR3nt: TGTGCCAGCTCACCACCAGCCAGGGCCTACTACGAGCAGTACTTC
CDR3aa: CASSPPARAYYEQYF

v_gene: TRBV28
j_gene: TRBJ2-1
len: 14
abundance: many
d_gene: NA
CDR3nt: TGTGCCAGCAGTGTCTTTTCCGATCGGAATGAGCAGTTCTTC
CDR3aa: CASSVFSDRNEQFF

v_gene: TRBV7-2
j_gene: TRBJ2-3
len: 16
abundance: few
d_gene: NA
CDR3nt: TGTGCCAGCAGCTTAGTTTCCCCCGGGGGCACAGATACGCAGTATTTT
CDR3aa: CASSLVSPGGTDTQYF

v_gene: TRBV2
j_gene: TRBJ2-7
len: 12
abundance: NA
d_gene: NA
CDR3nt: TGTGCCAGCAGTGGATCCCAAAACGAGCAGTACTTC
CDR3aa: CASSGSQNEQYF

v_gene: TRBV5-1
j_gene: TRBJ2-7
len: 14
abundance: few
d_gene: NA
CDR3nt: TGCGCCAGCAGCTTGGGGCCTAGCTCCTACGAGCAGTACTTC
CDR3aa: CASSLGPSSYEQYF

v_gene: TRBV19
j_gene: TRBJ1-2
len: 15
abundance: NA
d_gene: TRBD1
CDR3nt: TGTGCCAGTAGTACGGACAGGGACTACAACTATGGCTACACCTTC
CDR3aa: CASSTDRDYNYGYTF